This passage covers 32 T cell receptor beta chains from one sample sequenced in a study of T cell repertoires in cytomegalovirus infection. In TCRdb, the reads were re-called with MiXCR into one record per CDR3 protein. The sample holds about 360,000 distinct CDR3 sequences, about a sixth seen once. Sequencing was performed on PBMCs. These receptors were obtained from a human donor in good health (CMV status not recorded). Some clones in this sample may be carry-over from other donors' samples.

The V call is TRBV29-1, the J call TRBJ1-1; possible D gene TRBD1, 5 bases. From germline, CDR1 is SQVTM and CDR2 ANQGSEA. The CDR3 length is 13 residues. Trimming shortened V by 6 bases and J by 4 bases, and 15 bases separated the two germline ends. This chain's CDR3 is CSVRGGGSTEAFF. The CDR3 DNA sequence: TGCAGCGTCCGCGGCGGGGGGAGCACTGAAGCTTTCTTT.

In this sample, this clonotype turned up many times. The V and J genes are TRBV6-1 and TRBJ2-7; either TRBD1 or TRBD2 may fit D (5 bases each). V was trimmed by 2 bases and J by 7 bases, leaving 18 bases between them. The CDR3 covers 15 residues. The germline V gene encodes CDR1 MNHNS and CDR2 SASEGT. CDR3 nucleotides: TGTGCCAGCAGTGAACCCGGACACCAAGAGCGGGAGCAGTACTTC. Its translation: CASSEPGHQEREQYF.

This clonotype was detected many times. The chain employs TRBV10-3 and TRBJ1-4; TRBD1 aligns across 10 bases. This CDR3 spans 13 amino acids. V was clipped by 4 bases and J by 8 bases; unmatched bases: 1. CDR1 is ENHRY and CDR2 is SYGVKD in the germline V gene. This CDR3 is CAISADRGEKLFF. Here the CDR3 DNA reads TGTGCCATCAGTGCGGACAGGGGGGAAAAACTGTTTTTT.

The chain uses TRBV7-2 and TRBJ2-7; maybe TRBD2 (6 bases). The CDR3 runs to 13 residues. V lost 3 bases and J 6 bases, leaving 12 bases between the germline ends. Germline CDR1 is SGHTA and CDR2 is FQGNSA. The DNA for the CDR3 is TGTGCCAGCAGCTTCTCTTTCGGGGGCGAGCAGTACTTC. Encoded protein: CASSFSFGGEQYF.

This clonotype was seen more than once but under ten times. The rearrangement uses TRBV12-3 or TRBV12-4 and TRBJ2-1; 8 nucleotides line up with TRBD2. The junction had 6 bases not matched to a gene; V was cut back by 4 bases and J by 4 bases. The CDR3 spans 15 residues. CDR3 sequence reads: CASSSLAGPYNEQFF. CDR3 sequence (DNA): TGTGCCAGCAGTTCCTTAGCGGGACCTTACAATGAGCAGTTCTTC.

The chain carries TRBV28 and TRBJ1-5; 9 positions agree with TRBD1. CDR3 length: 15 residues. Per germline, CDR1 MDHEN and CDR2 SYDVKM. The V segment lost 6 bases and the J segment 0 bases; nucleotides outside the gene matches: 3. CDR3 amino acids: CASRDRGGSNQPQHF. CDR3 in DNA: TGTGCCAGCAGGGACAGGGGAGGTAGCAATCAGCCCCAGCATTTT.

This clonotype appeared a few times. V usage is TRBV2 and J usage is TRBJ1-2; the D gene is possibly TRBD1 (6 bases). This CDR3 is built from 12 residues. The germline V gene has CDR1 SNHLY and CDR2 FYNNEI. The V end lost 6 bases, the J end lost 5 bases, and 10 bases lay between the germline ends. The CDR3, as DNA: TGTGCCAGCAGCGGGACAACTTATGGCTACACCTTC. Amino acids: CASSGTTYGYTF.

This clonotype was observed many times. The chain recombines TRBV7-8 with TRBJ2-3, with 12 bases aligning to TRBD2. CDR3 size: 15 residues. Germline V gives CDR1 SGHVS, CDR2 FQNEAQ. Losses at the gene ends were 5 bases for V and 5 bases for J; bases not matched to a gene: 5. The CDR3 spells CASSTPGLAGDTQYF. The CDR3 coding sequence is TGTGCCAGCAGCACCCCGGGACTAGCGGGAGATACGCAGTATTTT.

This clonotype was picked up a small number of times. The chain joins TRBV10-3 to TRBJ2-3; D not resolved. This CDR3 has 14 residues. Per the germline V gene, CDR1 is ENHRY and CDR2 is SYGVKD. Trimming removed 6 bases at V and 2 bases at J, with 12 bases between. DNA of the CDR3: TGTGCCATCAGAGACCCAAGGGTCACAGATACGCAGTATTTT. Protein sequence: CAIRDPRVTDTQYF.

The rearrangement links TRBV6-1 to TRBJ2-1; D gene ambiguous. The CDR3 spans 14 residues. V shed 5 bases and J shed 2 bases, with 10 bases lying between them. Germline-derived CDR1 and CDR2 are MNHNS and SASEGT. This CDR3 is CASSSQRAYNEQFF. The DNA of the CDR3 is TGTGCCAGCAGTTCACAAAGGGCCTACAATGAGCAGTTCTTC.

This clonotype occurred many times. This sequence joins TRBV7-6 and TRBJ1-1; possibly TRBD1 for D (5 bases). CDR1 is SGHVS and CDR2 is FNYEAQ in the germline V gene. The V gene lost 1 base and the J gene lost 6 bases, with 21 bases spanning the gap. The CDR3 sequence is 17 residues long. CDR3 sequence (DNA): TGTGCCAGCAGCTTAGTCCTGTTCGGCGGCAGGGAGGCTGAAGCTTTCTTT. Its translation is CASSLVLFGGREAEAFF.

Only a few counts were recorded for this clonotype. The chain employs TRBV11-2 and TRBJ2-2, with no clear D. Trimming removed 2 bases from V and 4 bases from J, with 8 bases in between. This CDR3 is 14 amino acids long. CDR1 and CDR2 (germline): SGHAT, FQNNGV. DNA of the CDR3: TGTGCCAGCAGCTTAAGCGTACGCACCGGGGAGCTGTTTTTT. It specifies CASSLSVRTGELFF.

The chain recombines TRBV28 with TRBJ2-3; weak D call: TRBD2 (8 bases). From germline, CDR1 is MDHEN and CDR2 SYDVKM. This CDR3 comprises 20 residues. The V gene lost 2 bases and the J gene lost 0 bases, with 24 bases spanning the gap. CDR3 residues: CASSLVQGVRGALSTDTQYF. CDR3 nucleotides: TGTGCCAGCAGTTTAGTGCAGGGGGTGCGGGGGGCCCTTAGCACAGATACGCAGTATTTT.

The CDR3 spells CSATENTEAFF. CDR3 sequence (DNA): TGCAGCGCGACAGAAAACACTGAAGCTTTCTTT. This sequence joins TRBV29-1 and TRBJ1-1; a possible D gene is TRBD1 (5 bases). This CDR3 is built from 11 residues. V gave up 7 bases and J gave up 2 bases, with 8 bases separating them. The V gene's germline CDR1 is SQVTM and CDR2 ANQGSEA.

The V call is TRBV20-1, the J call TRBJ2-3, with D perhaps matching TRBD1 or TRBD2 (5 bases each). The V end lost 0 bases, the J end lost 2 bases, and 15 bases lay between the germline ends. CDR1 is DFQATT and CDR2 is SNEGSKA in the germline V gene (reference sequence). The CDR3 is made up of 16 amino acids. This chain's CDR3 is CSARDGAEVYTDTQYF. The CDR3 DNA follows: TGCAGTGCTAGAGATGGGGCGGAGGTTTACACAGATACGCAGTATTTT.

J is TRBJ1-4 and V is TRBV20-1; 8 nucleotides match TRBD1. The CDR3 covers 14 residues. Per germline, CDR1 DFQATT and CDR2 SNEGSKA (reference sequence). After removal of 1 base from V and 8 bases from J, the junction contained 6 bases not matched to a gene. The CDR3 region is CSARGGQGLEKLFF. The CDR3 coding sequence is TGCAGTGCTAGAGGCGGACAGGGTTTGGAAAAACTGTTTTTT.

This clonotype was seen a single time. V gene TRBV7-2 combines with J gene TRBJ1-1, with D hard to call. Germline V lookup: CDR1 SGHTA, CDR2 FQGNSA. The CDR3 length is 14 residues. The ends were cut back, 2 bases at V and 2 bases at J, with 9 bases in the middle. CDR3 bases: TGTGCCAGCAGCTTAATCACACAAAACACTGAAGCTTTCTTT. The encoded protein is CASSLITQNTEAFF.

The chain joins TRBV6-2 or TRBV6-3 to TRBJ1-2; 8 bases line up with TRBD1. Germline CDR1 is MNHEY and CDR2 is SVGEGT. Trimming cost V 1 base and J 5 bases; bases outside gene matches: 3. This CDR3 is 14 amino acids long. The CDR3 DNA is TGTGCCAGCAGTTACTTGGGACAGGCGTATGGCTACACCTTC. Protein product: CASSYLGQAYGYTF.

This clonotype was seen many times. This chain uses TRBV18 with TRBJ2-1; 8 nucleotides agree with TRBD2. With V trimmed by 6 bases and J by 8 bases, 6 bases remained unmatched. This CDR3 has 13 amino acids. Germline V gives CDR1 KGHSH, CDR2 LQKENI. CDR3 sequence: CASSREVEDEQFF. DNA for the CDR3: TGTGCCAGCTCGCGGGAGGTGGAGGATGAGCAGTTCTTC.

In regard to this clonotype: With a much larger clone just one base away, this may be a read error. This sequence joins TRBV7-6 and TRBJ2-7; a possible D gene is TRBD2 (5 bases). The germline CDR1 and CDR2 sequences are SGHVS and FNYEAQ. The CDR3 has 15 residues. The CDR3 loop is CASSLNPGIPYEQHF. The CDR3 nucleotides read TGTGCCAGCAGCTTAAACCCCGGGATTCCCTACGAGCAGCACTTC.

In this sample, this clonotype turned up a few times. The chain joins TRBV3-1 to TRBJ2-7; TRBD1 or TRBD2 may be the D gene (6 bases each). The germline CDR1 and CDR2 sequences are LGHDT and YNNKEL (reference sequence). The length of the CDR3 is 17 residues. Trimming shortened V by 2 bases and J by 3 bases, and 20 bases separated the two germline ends. The CDR3, as DNA: TGTGCCAGCAGCCAAAAAGGGGGGACACGGGGAAGCTACGAGCAGTACTTC. It codes for CASSQKGGTRGSYEQYF.

This clonotype showed up many times. The chain has TRBV7-2 and TRBJ2-7; 8 nucleotides agree with TRBD2. This CDR3 has 15 residues. Trimming removed 5 bases from V and 4 bases from J; junction bases left unmatched: 10. Germline CDR1 reads SGHTA; CDR2 reads FQGNSA. DNA of the CDR3: TGTGCCAGCAGCCACCACGGGACTAGTCATTACGAGCAGTACTTC. Translation: CASSHHGTSHYEQYF.

Many counts were recorded for this clonotype. This chain links TRBV7-2 with TRBJ2-7; 13 bases map to TRBD2. Germline V gene sequence: CDR1 SGHTA, CDR2 FQGNSA. V shed 2 bases and J 2 bases; nucleotides not matched to a gene: 3. The CDR3 contains 16 residues. CDR3 in DNA: TGTGCCAGCAGCTTAATAGGGACTAGCGGGACCTACGAGCAGTACTTC. Protein product: CASSLIGTSGTYEQYF. Full variable domain (missing parts from reference TRBV7-2 and TRBJ2-7): GAGVSQSPSNKVTEKGKDVELRCDPISGHTALYWYRQSLGQGLEFLIYFQGNSAPDKSGLPSDRFSAERTGGSVSTLTIQRTQQEDSAVYLCASSLIGTSGTYEQYFGPGTRLTVT.

The V call is TRBV7-6, the J call TRBJ2-5; D not certain. There are 14 residues in the CDR3. The germline CDR1 and CDR2 sequences are SGHVS and FNYEAQ. The germline V and J ends were trimmed by 1 base and 4 bases, with 10 bases remaining between them. The CDR3 here is CASSLGPAAETQYF. The CDR3 bases are TGTGCCAGCAGCTTAGGACCCGCGGCAGAGACCCAGTACTTC.

This clonotype turned up a few times. The V gene is TRBV7-6, the J gene TRBJ2-5; D possibly corresponds to TRBD2 (6 bases). The CDR3 is 15 residues long. The germline gives CDR1 SGHVS, CDR2 FNYEAQ. The germline V and J ends were trimmed by 2 bases and 5 bases, with 15 bases remaining between them. The CDR3 here is CASSLLGLATETQYF. The CDR3 nucleotides are TGTGCCAGCAGCTTACTGGGCCTAGCGACTGAGACCCAGTACTTC.

The chain uses TRBV2 and TRBJ2-3, with D hard to call. In germline, CDR1 is SNHLY, CDR2 FYNNEI. Trimming stripped 3 bases from V and 3 bases from J, with 10 bases between. CDR3 size: 14 residues. The CDR3 DNA follows: TGTGCCAGCAGTGACACAGTGAGAACAGATACGCAGTATTTT. Protein product: CASSDTVRTDTQYF. The full variable domain, in which reference TRBV2 and TRBJ2-3 provide the parts outside the CDR3, is EPEVTQTPSHQVTQMGQEVILRCVPISNHLYFYWYRQILGQKVEFLVSFYNNEISEKSEIFDDQFSVERPDGSNFTLKIRSTKLEDSAMYFCASSDTVRTDTQYFGPGTRLTVL.

V gene TRBV7-9 combines with J gene TRBJ2-5; D perhaps matches TRBD1 (6 bases). V lost 4 bases and J lost 9, with 27 bases in between. Germline CDR1 and CDR2: SEHNR and FQNEAQ (reference sequence). CDR3 length: 17 amino acids. The CDR3, as DNA: TGTGCCAGCAGCTCCCCTCACTCAACAGGGCTTGGGGCGGCCCAGTACTTC. Protein sequence: CASSSPHSTGLGAAQYF.

The CDR3 is CSVVTEQNTGELFF. The CDR3 bases are TGCAGCGTTGTGACGGAACAGAACACCGGGGAGCTGTTTTTT. The genes are TRBV29-1 and TRBJ2-2; D is unresolved. Trimming took off 4 bases at V and 1 base at J, with 10 bases between the two ends. The CDR3 sequence is 14 residues long. Germline V CDR1 and CDR2: SQVTM, ANQGSEA.

This clonotype has more than one count but fewer than ten. The gene calls are TRBV9 and TRBJ2-1; 9 nucleotides align to TRBD2. The germline V gene has CDR1 SGDLS and CDR2 YYNGEE. The length of the CDR3 is 18 residues. After removal of 2 bases from V and 6 bases from J, the junction contained 15 bases not matched to a gene. The chain's CDR3 is CASSVSLAGNTRGNEQFF. In DNA form, the CDR3 reads TGTGCCAGCAGCGTGAGTCTAGCGGGAAACACCAGGGGCAATGAGCAGTTCTTC.

Many counts were recorded for this clonotype. The chain joins TRBV7-8 to TRBJ2-1; no definite D call. This CDR3 is 15 amino acids long. Germline lookup yields CDR1 SGHVS and CDR2 FQNEAQ. V was pared by 1 base and J by 0 bases, with 7 bases between. The CDR3 spells CASSLGVGSYNEQFF. Here the CDR3 DNA reads TGTGCCAGCAGCTTAGGAGTGGGCTCCTACAATGAGCAGTTCTTC.

This clonotype has just a few counts. The chain employs TRBV7-9 and TRBJ2-5, with TRBD1 matching 8 bases. Germline assignment: CDR1 SEHNR and CDR2 FQNEAQ (reference sequence). The CDR3 sequence is 13 residues long. J lost 4 bases, V lost 5 bases, and 3 bases had no gene match. Written as DNA, the CDR3 is TGTGCCAGCAGCGGGACAGGTAGAGAGACCCAGTACTTC. Residues: CASSGTGRETQYF.

The chain couples TRBV5-1 to TRBJ2-7, with D perhaps matching TRBD1 (5 bases). Trimming left V 5 bases short and J 0 bases short, with 15 bases between. The CDR3 totals 15 residues. CDR1 is SGHRS and CDR2 is YFSETQ in the germline V gene. CDR3 DNA sequence: TGCGCCAGCAGATCGACAGCGACCAGCTCCTACGAGCAGTACTTC. Its protein is CASRSTATSSYEQYF.